A single sample is the source of the 10 T cell receptor beta chains below, sequenced in a study of blood T cell repertoires in COVID-19. This table comes from immunoSEQ multiplex PCR, and its TCRdb copy is limited to in-frame clones, with some not included. Of 88,000 or so clones listed, 85% were seen once; the top ten hold 3.8%. The source material was peripheral blood. These receptors came from a man aged 60-69 years with acute or convalescent COVID-19.

The J gene is TRBJ1-5, the V gene TRBV7-3, with TRBD1 identical over 7 bases. This CDR3 has 16 residues. Trimming took 5 bases from V and 5 from J; bases not matched to a gene: 12. Germline CDR1 reads SGHTA; CDR2 reads FQGTGA. The CDR3 sequence: CASSRRGRDSYQPQHF. In nucleotides, the CDR3 is TGTGCCAGCAGCCGAAGGGGACGGGACAGCTATCAGCCCCAGCATTTT.

The CDR3 region has the DNA TGTGCCAGCAGCTTTATAACAGGGAACACCGGGGAGCTGTTTTTT. This gives the protein CASSFITGNTGELFF. The gene calls are TRBV7-2 and TRBJ2-2, with a tentative D call TRBD1 (5 bases). V was cut by 3 bases and J by 1 base, with 9 bases left in between. The germline CDR1 and CDR2 sequences are SGHTA and FQGNSA. The CDR3 length is 15 residues.

The V gene is TRBV4-1, the J gene TRBJ2-7; no firm D call. Trimming left V 4 bases short and J 0 bases short, with 7 bases between. CDR1 is MGHRA, CDR2 YSYEKL, per germline. The CDR3 runs to 13 residues. This chain's CDR3 is CASSPGGSYEQYF. The CDR3 nucleotides read TGCGCCAGCAGCCCCGGTGGCTCCTACGAGCAGTACTTC.

The chain is built from TRBV5-1 and TRBJ2-7, with 9 bases identical to TRBD2. After removal of 4 bases from V and 5 bases from J, the junction contained 10 bases not matched to a gene. This CDR3 comprises 15 residues. Per the germline V gene, CDR1 is SGHRS and CDR2 is YFSETQ. CDR3 in DNA: TGCGCCAGCAGCCCTTTAGCGGGAGATCCCCACGAGCAGTACTTC. Protein sequence: CASSPLAGDPHEQYF. The complete variable domain, with remaining parts taken from reference TRBV5-1 and TRBJ2-7, reads KAGVTQTPRYLIKTRGQQVTLSCSPISGHRSVSWYQQTPGQGLQFLFEYFSETQRNKGNFPGRFSGRQFSNSRSEMNVSTLELGDSALYLCASSPLAGDPHEQYFGPGTRLTVT.

This clone was counted only a few times. V usage is TRBV5-1 and J usage is TRBJ2-3; D unclear. The germline V and J ends were trimmed by 6 bases and 2 bases, with 10 bases remaining between them. The CDR3 sequence is 13 residues long. CDR1 is SGHRS and CDR2 is YFSETQ in the germline V gene. In DNA, the CDR3 is TGCGCCAGCAACAAACAGTACACAGATACGCAGTATTTT. It translates to CASNKQYTDTQYF.

The rearrangement links TRBV18 to TRBJ2-2, with 9 bases aligning to TRBD1. J lost 6 bases, V lost 6 bases, and 8 bases had no gene match. This CDR3 has 15 residues. CDR1 and CDR2 from the germline V gene are KGHSH and LQKENI. The chain's CDR3 is CASSTDRGRAGELFF. CDR3 DNA: TGTGCCAGCTCGACGGACAGGGGCAGGGCCGGGGAGCTGTTTTTT.

This clone was found once. This sequence joins TRBV5-1 and TRBJ2-7, with 8 bases aligning to TRBD2. Germline CDR1 SGHRS, CDR2 YFSETQ. The V segment lost 4 bases and the J segment 1 base; nucleotides outside the gene matches: 13. This CDR3 contains 17 residues. The CDR3 sequence is CASSASRLASQSYEQYF. The CDR3 DNA reads as TGCGCCAGCAGCGCCTCACGACTAGCGTCGCAATCCTACGAGCAGTACTTC.

The chain employs TRBV6-5 and TRBJ2-2; 8 bases are shared with TRBD1. Germline CDR1 MNHEY, CDR2 SVGAGI. CDR3 length equals 14 residues. Trimming removed 6 bases from V and 4 bases from J; junction bases left unmatched: 4. The CDR3 DNA sequence: TGTGCCAGCAGAGACAGGGGTTCCACCGGGGAGCTGTTTTTT. This translates into CASRDRGSTGELFF.

The chain employs TRBV6-6 and TRBJ1-1; D gene unclear. CDR1 is MNHNY, CDR2 SVGAGI, per germline (reference sequence). This CDR3 has 13 amino acids. Trimming took off 2 bases at V and 3 bases at J, with 7 bases between the two ends. CDR3 loop: CASSYHMDTEAFF. In DNA form, the CDR3 reads TGTGCCAGCAGTTACCACATGGACACTGAAGCTTTCTTT.

This chain connects TRBV7-8 to TRBJ2-1, with 10 bases matching TRBD2. V was pared by 4 bases and J by 1 base, with 4 bases of the junction left unmatched. The CDR3 spans 16 residues. Germline V gene data show CDR1 as SGHVS and CDR2 as FQNEAQ. The CDR3 reads CASSSRTSGSYNEQFF. CDR3 in DNA: TGTGCCAGCAGCTCGAGGACTAGCGGATCCTACAATGAGCAGTTCTTC.